The next 30 T cell receptor beta chains were all read from a single sample in a study of T cells in Graves' hyperthyroidism and ophthalmopathy. Amplification of TCR beta CDR3 regions was performed using RNA transcripts as template. First-round RT-PCR of the TCR CDR3 relied on the HTBI primer set. TCRdb recomputed calls from the multiplex PCR reads with MiXCR, one row per CDR3 protein. This sample yields around 620,000 distinct CDR3 sequences, of which over 12% are seen a single time; 6.5% to 9% belongs to the top ten. Sequences were obtained from blood. The receptors originated from a woman aged 18-29 years with Graves' ophthalmopathy.

J is TRBJ2-1 and V is TRBV18; tentative D call: TRBD1 (7 bases). Germline loops: CDR1 KGHSH, CDR2 LQKENI. The CDR3 extends over 15 amino acids. V was trimmed by 3 bases and J by 6 bases, leaving 15 bases between them. In nucleotides, the CDR3 is TGTGCCAGCTCACCCCGCGGGACAGATCTCAATGAGCAGTTCTTC. This codes for CASSPRGTDLNEQFF.

This clonotype was recorded many times. The chain is built from TRBV6-1 and TRBJ1-5; maybe TRBD1 (5 bases). This CDR3 is built from 13 residues. Trimming took 5 bases from V and 7 from J, leaving 12 bases between them. CDR1 and CDR2 from the germline V gene are MNHNS and SASEGT. The CDR3 protein is CASSLGLFQPQHF. CDR3 in DNA: TGTGCCAGCAGTCTGGGACTTTTCCAGCCCCAGCATTTT.

This clonotype was seen many times. This rearrangement joins TRBV5-8 to TRBJ1-2; D gene uncertain. Germline loops: CDR1 SGHTS, CDR2 YDEGEE. CDR3 length: 17 residues. V lost 10 bases to trimming and J lost 4 bases, with 29 bases between them. The CDR3 bases are TGTGCCCGCACTCCGAGATCAATTTTTTTGGGAGGCTATGGCTACACCTTC. As protein: CARTPRSIFLGGYGYTF.

This clonotype occurred many times. V is TRBV7-3 and J is TRBJ2-2; 10 bases line up with TRBD1. Germline trimming cut 6 bases from V and 1 base from J; bases unmatched to any gene: 2. The CDR3 sequence is 15 residues long. Germline V gene sequence: CDR1 SGHTA, CDR2 FQGTGA. As DNA, the CDR3 is TGTGCCAGCAGGGGACAGGGGAGGAACACCGGGGAGCTGTTTTTT. This translates into CASRGQGRNTGELFF.

The gene calls are TRBV15 and TRBJ1-2; 8 nucleotides agree with TRBD1. Germline lookup yields CDR1 LNHNV and CDR2 YYDKDF (reference sequence). V shed 3 bases and J 8 bases; nucleotides not matched to a gene: 11. The CDR3 has 15 amino acids. DNA of the CDR3: TGTGCCACCAGCAGGGACTGGACAGGGTCGTGGGGCTACACCTTC. Translation: CATSRDWTGSWGYTF.

This clonotype was recorded at least ten times. The chain has TRBV27 and TRBJ2-7, with D possibly matching TRBD2 (6 bases). Germline CDR1 reads MNHEY; CDR2 reads SMNVEV (reference sequence). The V gene lost 6 bases and the J gene lost 0 bases, with 12 bases spanning the gap. The CDR3 totals 14 residues. The CDR3 coding sequence is TGTGCCAGCAGAGACCGGGGGATCTCCTACGAGCAGTACTTC. Encoded protein: CASRDRGISYEQYF.

This clonotype was detected a few times. The chain links TRBV6-5 to TRBJ2-1, with 7 bases identical to TRBD1. This CDR3 spans 15 amino acids. CDR1 and CDR2 from the germline V gene are MNHEY and SVGAGI. V lost 0 bases and J lost 4; bases outside the gene matches: 3. The CDR3 DNA reads TGTGCCAGCAGTTACTCGCTGGACAGGTACAATGAGCAGTTCTTC. Amino acids: CASSYSLDRYNEQFF.

This clonotype was detected ten times or more. This chain uses TRBV27 with TRBJ1-2, with 7 bases lining up with TRBD1. This CDR3 contains 14 residues. The ends lost 9 bases at V and 3 bases at J; junction bases unmatched: 10. Germline CDR1 MNHEY, CDR2 SMNVEV (reference sequence). The CDR3 coding sequence is TGTGCCAGGCCAGGAGGAGGGGGCGACTATGGCTACACCTTC. Its protein is CARPGGGGDYGYTF.

About this clonotype: It may be a read error: a sequence one base away is much more abundant. V gene TRBV6-1 combines with J gene TRBJ2-5; 9 bases agree with TRBD1. The CDR3 is made up of 15 amino acids. Germline CDR1 is MNHNS and CDR2 is SASEGT. The CDR3 reads CAGSPALQGAETQYF. The CDR3 nucleotides read TGTGCCGGCAGTCCAGCACTACAGGGGGCTGAGACCCAGTACTTC.

This chain links TRBV9 with TRBJ2-7; D not resolved. Germline assignment: CDR1 SGDLS and CDR2 YYNGEE. This CDR3 contains 15 residues. V dropped 0 bases and J dropped 6 bases, with 16 bases sitting between them. The CDR3 DNA is TGTGCCAGCAGCGTAGCTACGCAGGCACACCCCGAGCAGTACTTC. Protein: CASSVATQAHPEQYF.

This clonotype occurred many times. This chain links TRBV28 with TRBJ1-1, with 9 nucleotides matching TRBD1. This CDR3 region has 16 residues. The ends lost 10 bases at V and 5 bases at J; junction bases unmatched: 17. Germline-derived CDR1 and CDR2 are MDHEN and SYDVKM. In DNA, the CDR3 is TGTGCCACCCAACTTGGGACAGGGAGGTCGTGGACTGAAGCTTTCTTT. Translated, it gives CATQLGTGRSWTEAFF.

This clonotype was found many times. The genes are TRBV7-9 and TRBJ2-3; 14 bases agree with TRBD2. The CDR3 extends over 19 amino acids. Trimming took 6 bases from V and 5 from J; bases not matched to a gene: 16. The germline CDR1 and CDR2 sequences are SEHNR and FQNEAQ (reference sequence). The DNA for the CDR3 is TGTGCCAGCAGACCGCGACTAGCGGGAGGGGGACGACCACTAGATACGCAGTATTTT. It yields the protein CASRPRLAGGGRPLDTQYF. Drawing the rest from reference TRBV7-9 and TRBJ2-3, the complete variable domain is DTGVSQNPRHKITKRGQNVTFRCDPISEHNRLYWYRQTLGQGPEFLTYFQNEAQLEKSRLLSDRFSAERPKGSFSTLEIQRTEQGDSAMYLCASRPRLAGGGRPLDTQYFGPGTRLTVL.

The chain combines TRBV3-1 with TRBJ2-7, with 9 bases identical to TRBD2. Germline CDR1 is LGHDT and CDR2 is YNNKEL (reference sequence). The V and J ends lost 2 bases and 0 bases, in that order; junction bases with no gene match: 11. The length of the CDR3 is 18 residues. CDR3 residues: CASSQTPWEREVSYEQYF. The CDR3 region has the DNA TGTGCCAGCAGCCAAACCCCCTGGGAGCGGGAGGTCTCCTACGAGCAGTACTTC.

J is TRBJ2-1 and V is TRBV7-6, with 10 bases fitting TRBD1. Germline V CDR1 and CDR2: SGHVS, FNYEAQ. This CDR3 is 15 amino acids long. After removal of 8 bases from V and 5 bases from J, the junction contained 9 bases not matched to a gene. CDR3 region: CASSLGQGGHNEQFF. Written as DNA, the CDR3 is TGTGCCAGCTCCCTTGGACAGGGGGGGCACAATGAGCAGTTCTTC.

This clonotype was recorded many times. The V gene is TRBV28, the J gene TRBJ2-2; D may be TRBD1 (7 bases). Germline CDR1 reads MDHEN; CDR2 reads SYDVKM. This CDR3 region has 13 residues. Trimming took 7 bases from V and 6 from J, leaving 12 bases between them. The CDR3 DNA follows: TGTGCCAGCACTCAGGGGGGAGCCGGGGAGCTGTTTTTT. Translating gives CASTQGGAGELFF.

In its sample, this clonotype was seen many times. This chain's CDR3 is CASRRTGGGTEAFF. In nucleotides, the CDR3 is TGTGCCAGCAGACGAACAGGGGGAGGCACTGAAGCTTTCTTT. The rearrangement uses TRBV9 and TRBJ1-1, with 8 bases matching TRBD1. CDR3 length: 14 residues. The J segment lost 4 bases and the V segment lost 5 bases, leaving 7 bases of the junction unmatched. Germline V gene lookup returns CDR1 SGDLS and CDR2 YYNGEE.

There are many counts of this clonotype. The V and J genes are TRBV7-9 and TRBJ2-1; D may be TRBD1 or TRBD2 (6 bases each). V lost 2 bases to trimming and J lost 0 bases, with 20 bases between them. CDR3 length: 19 amino acids. Germline CDR1 reads SEHNR; CDR2 reads FQNEAQ (reference sequence). The CDR3 nucleotides are TGTGCCAGCAGCTTACGCCCGGCCTTAGGGGGGCCCTCCTACAATGAGCAGTTCTTC. This gives the protein CASSLRPALGGPSYNEQFF.

This rearrangement joins TRBV4-3 to TRBJ1-6; TRBD1 is a possible D gene (5 bases). The CDR3 totals 16 residues. Looked up from germline, CDR1 is LGHNA and CDR2 is YSLEER. Trimming cost V 3 bases and J 8 bases, with 17 bases left between them. CDR3 sequence reads: CASSHPVWGGDSPLHF. CDR3 DNA: TGCGCCAGCAGCCATCCCGTGTGGGGGGGGGATTCACCCCTCCACTTT.

The sample holds many counts of this clonotype. This chain joins TRBV24-1 and TRBJ1-2, with D possibly matching TRBD1 (6 bases). The CDR3 spans 14 residues. Germline CDR1 is KGHDR and CDR2 is SFDVKD. With 1 base removed from V and 6 bases from J, the gap between germline ends came to 11 bases. In DNA, the CDR3 is TGTGCCACCAGTGATTTACAGGGTACGAATGGCTACACCTTC. This translates into CATSDLQGTNGYTF.

In its sample, this clonotype was seen many times. The V call is TRBV7-9, the J call TRBJ1-5; TRBD1 matches at 8 bases. The CDR3 totals 14 residues. Trimming at V came to 5 bases and at J to 5 bases, leaving 5 bases not matched to a gene. Germline loops: CDR1 SEHNR, CDR2 FQNEAQ (reference sequence). The chain's CDR3 is CASSDDRGYQPQHF. DNA for the CDR3: TGTGCCAGCAGCGATGACAGGGGCTATCAGCCCCAGCATTTT.

This clonotype came up many times. The CDR3 DNA reads TGTGCCAGCAGTTACTCCCACTACCGGCGGCGCAATGAGCAGTTCTTC. Translation: CASSYSHYRRRNEQFF. This chain uses TRBV6-6 with TRBJ2-1; D unresolved. CDR1 is MNHNY, CDR2 SVGAGI, per germline (reference sequence). Trimming shortened V by 0 bases and J by 6 bases, and 15 bases separated the two germline ends. There are 16 residues in the CDR3.

In its sample, this clonotype was seen many times. The V gene is TRBV3-1, the J gene TRBJ1-5; tentative D call: TRBD1 (5 bases). In germline, CDR1 is LGHDT, CDR2 YNNKEL (reference sequence). Trimming removed 4 bases at V and 2 bases at J, with 6 bases between. The CDR3 has 13 residues. CDR3 residues: CASSRQRNQPQHF. The CDR3 region has the DNA TGTGCCAGCAGCCGACAGCGCAATCAGCCCCAGCATTTT.

The chain combines TRBV2 with TRBJ1-1, with TRBD1 identical over 7 bases. CDR1 SNHLY and CDR2 FYNNEI come from the germline V gene. The CDR3 runs to 13 residues. J gave up 0 bases and V 8 bases, and 3 bases lay outside the gene matches. Here the CDR3 reads CASGTDLNTEAFF. In nucleotides, the CDR3 is TGTGCCAGCGGGACAGATTTGAACACTGAAGCTTTCTTT.

This clonotype was observed a handful of times. V gene TRBV19 combines with J gene TRBJ2-2, with D possibly TRBD2 on 6 matching bases. This CDR3 has 20 amino acids. Germline V gene lookup returns CDR1 LNHDA and CDR2 SQIVND (reference sequence). Trimming left V 9 bases short and J 2 bases short, with 31 bases between. This CDR3 is CASNGVLGDSSGYNTGELFF. The CDR3, as DNA: TGTGCCAGCAATGGGGTTTTAGGGGACTCCTCAGGGTATAACACCGGGGAGCTGTTTTTT. The full variable domain, with the rest looked up from reference TRBV19 and TRBJ2-2, is DGGITQSPKYLFRKEGQNVTLSCEQNLNHDAMYWYRQDPGQGLRLIYYSQIVNDFQKGDIAEGYSVSREKKESFPLTVTSAQKNPTAFYLCASNGVLGDSSGYNTGELFFGEGSRLTVL.

V and J are TRBV12-3 or TRBV12-4 and TRBJ2-2; 8 positions match TRBD1. The assigned J gene may be wrong: the sequence end matches TRBJ1-4 better. The length of the CDR3 is 15 residues. Here the CDR3 DNA reads TGTGCCAGCTCAAGTTCGACAGGGGAGTATGAAAAACTGTTTTTT. It is translated as CASSSSTGEYEKLFF.

In this sample, this clonotype turned up many times. This chain joins TRBV12-3 or TRBV12-4 and TRBJ2-5; 7 positions match TRBD2. The ends lost 5 bases at V and 4 bases at J; junction bases unmatched: 7. The CDR3 is 14 amino acids. The CDR3 here is CASSTGTKAETQYF. The CDR3 nucleotides read TGTGCCAGCAGTACCGGGACTAAGGCAGAGACCCAGTACTTC.

The rearrangement uses TRBV10-3 and TRBJ2-7; 11 nucleotides match TRBD2. This CDR3 has 15 amino acids. Looked up from germline, CDR1 is ENHRY and CDR2 is SYGVKD. Trimming at V came to 2 bases and at J to 6 bases, leaving 6 bases not matched to a gene. The CDR3 spells CAISETLAGGPEQYF. CDR3 DNA: TGTGCCATCAGTGAGACCCTAGCGGGAGGTCCCGAGCAGTACTTC.

This clonotype was observed a single time. V and J are TRBV12-3 or TRBV12-4 and TRBJ2-2; possibly TRBD2 for D (6 bases). V was trimmed by 10 bases and J by 3 bases, leaving 12 bases between them. The CDR3 sequence is 13 residues long. This CDR3 is CATDTGDTGELFF. CDR3 in DNA: TGTGCCACGGATACGGGGGACACCGGGGAGCTGTTTTTT.

There are many counts of this clonotype. This rearrangement joins TRBV7-8 to TRBJ2-5; D is uncertain. This CDR3 is 14 amino acids long. The V end was cut by 2 bases, the J end by 2 bases, with 9 bases between. Germline CDR1 and CDR2: SGHVS and FQNEAQ. CDR3 sequence reads: CASSLIWLQETQYF. CDR3 DNA sequence: TGTGCCAGCAGCTTAATTTGGCTACAAGAGACCCAGTACTTC.

This clonotype appeared a few times. J is TRBJ2-5 and V is TRBV3-1, with TRBD1 as a possible D gene (6 bases). The V end was cut by 2 bases, the J end by 4 bases, with 14 bases between. The CDR3 length is 15 residues. Per germline, CDR1 LGHDT and CDR2 YNNKEL (reference sequence). The CDR3 DNA follows: TGTGCCAGCAGCCAAAAAAGGTGGGGGCCAGAGACCCAGTACTTC. Amino acid sequence: CASSQKRWGPETQYF.